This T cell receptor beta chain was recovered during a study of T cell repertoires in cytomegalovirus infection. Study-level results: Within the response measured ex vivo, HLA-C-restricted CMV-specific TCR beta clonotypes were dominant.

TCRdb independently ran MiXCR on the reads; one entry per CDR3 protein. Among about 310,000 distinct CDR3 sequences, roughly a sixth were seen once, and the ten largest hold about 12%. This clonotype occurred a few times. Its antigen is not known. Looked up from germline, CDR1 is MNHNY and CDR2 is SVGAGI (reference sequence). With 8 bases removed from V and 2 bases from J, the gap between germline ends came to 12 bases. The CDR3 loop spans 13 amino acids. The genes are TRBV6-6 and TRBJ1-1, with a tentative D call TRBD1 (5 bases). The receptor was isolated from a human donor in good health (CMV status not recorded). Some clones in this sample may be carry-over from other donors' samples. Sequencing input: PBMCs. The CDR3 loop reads CASGRGVNTEAFF. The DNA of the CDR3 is TGTGCCAGCGGTCGAGGGGTAAACACTGAAGCTTTCTTT.